The rows below give T cell receptor beta chains drawn from one sample of a study of vaccination effects on CD4 cells after COVID-19. The antigens of these receptors remain unknown. Clones were read by immunoSEQ multiplex PCR, and TCRdb kept only the in-frame ones, dropping some. The data contain 35,000 to 40,000 clones, 65% to 80% of them singletons. The source was CD4+ T cells from PBMCs cultured without peptide, collected before COVID-19 vaccination. The receptors were gathered from a human donor who received a COVID-19 vaccine. The CDR3 runs from the conserved cysteine through the conserved F or W. The order of the fields is D gene, clone size, J gene, V gene, CDR3 protein, CDR3 DNA. A D gene is named only where the DNA matches it firmly. A row's size may be missing; if present it is once, few, many or a size class.

NA	once	TRBJ2-7	TRBV6-5	CASRYEQGREQYF	TGTGCCAGCAGATACGAACAGGGAAGGGAGCAGTACTTC
NA	NA	TRBJ2-3	TRBV29-1	CSVEGGHLNLDTQYF	TGCAGCGTTGAAGGGGGACACCTGAACTTGGATACGCAGTATTTT
TRBD2	medium-sized	TRBJ2-7	TRBV2	CASRRREAEYEQYF	TGTGCCAGCCGAAGGCGGGAGGCTGAATACGAGCAGTACTTC
NA	few	TRBJ1-1	TRBV7-9	CASSPVGAPDTEAFF	TGTGCCAGCAGCCCTGTTGGGGCCCCGGACACTGAAGCTTTCTTT
TRBD1	once	TRBJ1-4	TRBV15	CATSRQGGNEKLFF	TGTGCCACCAGCCGGCAGGGGGGAAATGAAAAACTGTTTTTT
NA	once	TRBJ1-1	TRBV19	CASSTTGFSRTEAFF	TGTGCCAGTAGTACGACAGGATTTTCTCGAACTGAAGCTTTCTTT
NA	NA	TRBJ1-5	TRBV7-2	CASSLVGGNFNQPQHF	TGTGCCAGCAGCTTAGTGGGGGGGAACTTCAATCAGCCCCAGCATTTT
NA	few	TRBJ1-5	TRBV18	CASSSGQHQPQHF	TGTGCCAGCTCATCGGGACAACATCAGCCCCAGCATTTT
TRBD1	NA	TRBJ2-7	TRBV6-5	CASDRQGAYEQYF	TGTGCCAGCGATAGACAGGGAGCCTACGAGCAGTACTTC
TRBD1	once	TRBJ2-3	TRBV5-6	CASSTPGQGRDTQYF	TGTGCCAGCAGCACCCCGGGACAGGGGAGAGATACGCAGTATTTT
NA	once	TRBJ2-7	TRBV9	CASSVGPRAEPYEQYF	TGTGCCAGCAGCGTAGGTCCCAGGGCGGAGCCCTACGAGCAGTACTTC
NA	NA	TRBJ1-2	TRBV6-5	CASSSGLFYGYTF	TGTGCCAGCAGTTCGGGACTGTTCTATGGCTACACCTTC
NA	once	TRBJ1-1	TRBV18	CASSLRTNTEAFF	TGTGCCAGCTCACTACGTACGAACACTGAAGCTTTCTTT
NA	NA	TRBJ1-2	TRBV4-1	CASSQDHGAGGYTF	TGCGCCAGCAGCCAAGATCACGGGGCCGGAGGCTACACCTTC
NA	NA	TRBJ1-5	TRBV19	CASSIGGTDYQPQHF	TGTGCCAGTAGTATAGGTGGCACCGACTATCAGCCCCAGCATTTT
NA	NA	TRBJ1-3	TRBV7-2	CASSSGTLGNTIYF	TGTGCCAGCAGCTCCGGGACACTCGGAAACACCATATATTTT
TRBD1	NA	TRBJ1-2	TRBV7-9	CASSPDGQGAGYTF	TGTGCCAGCAGCCCGGACGGACAGGGGGCGGGCTACACCTTC
NA	NA	TRBJ1-4	TRBV29-1	CSVGGRTNEKLFF	TGCAGCGTCGGGGGCAGGACTAATGAAAAACTGTTTTTT
NA	NA	TRBJ2-7	TRBV2	CASSETGRRVYEQYF	TGTGCCAGCAGTGAAACCGGCCGGAGGGTCTACGAGCAGTACTTC
NA	NA	TRBJ2-3	TRBV4-1	CASSQDPGSTDTQYF	TGCGCCAGCAGCCAAGACCCCGGAAGCACAGATACGCAGTATTTT
NA	NA	TRBJ2-7	TRBV30	CAWSKGPREQYF	TGTGCCTGGAGTAAGGGGCCCAGGGAGCAGTACTTC
NA	few	TRBJ1-3	TRBV30	CAWIDNSGNTIYF	TGTGCCTGGATAGATAACTCTGGAAACACCATATATTTT
NA	NA	TRBJ1-4	TRBV7-9	CASSPLDKEGGDEKLFF	TGTGCCAGCAGCCCCTTAGACAAAGAGGGGGGGGATGAAAAACTGTTTTTT
NA	few	TRBJ2-1	TRBV5-1	CASSSSRWNEQFF	TGCGCCAGCAGTAGTAGTCGTTGGAATGAGCAGTTCTTC
NA	NA	TRBJ2-3	TRBV3-1/TRBV3-2	CASGEPGADTQYF	TGTGCCAGCGGCGAACCGGGTGCGGATACGCAGTATTTT
TRBD1	NA	TRBJ1-4	TRBV2	CASRDRSATNEKLFF	TGTGCCAGCCGGGACAGGAGTGCAACTAATGAAAAACTGTTTTTT
NA	NA	TRBJ1-3	TRBV4-1	CASSQQRGRNTIYF	TGCGCCAGCAGCCAACAGCGGGGGAGAAACACCATATATTTT
NA	NA	TRBJ1-3	TRBV28	CASSLRGSGNTIYF	TGTGCCAGCAGCTTAAGGGGTTCTGGAAACACCATATATTTT
NA	few	TRBJ1-3	TRBV4-1	CASSPPGSISSGNTIYF	TGCGCCAGCAGCCCACCTGGCAGCATCAGCTCTGGAAACACCATATATTTT
NA	NA	TRBJ2-7	TRBV7-9	CASSLAEAGNPYEQYF	TGTGCCAGCAGCTTAGCTGAGGCAGGGAATCCCTACGAGCAGTACTTC
NA	few	TRBJ1-1	TRBV4-3	CASSQDGTAINTEAFF	TGCGCCAGCAGCCAAGATGGGACGGCTATCAACACTGAAGCTTTCTTT
NA	NA	TRBJ1-6	TRBV3-1/TRBV3-2	CASSQVGRQRTNSPLHF	TGTGCCAGCAGCCAAGTTGGAAGACAGAGAACTAATTCACCCCTCCACTTT
TRBD1	NA	TRBJ1-1	TRBV29-1	CSASGQPNTEAFF	TGCAGCGCCTCGGGACAGCCGAACACTGAAGCTTTCTTT
TRBD1	NA	TRBJ1-4	TRBV4-1	CASSDRGGEGWLFF	TGCGCCAGCAGCGACAGGGGCGGGGAGGGGTGGCTGTTTTTT
TRBD1	NA	TRBJ1-2	TRBV5-4	CASSIRTGDYTF	TGTGCCAGCAGCATCCGGACAGGGGACTACACCTTC
TRBD1	NA	TRBJ1-1	TRBV28	CASSDLGTGSDTEAFF	TGTGCCAGCAGTGACCTCGGGACAGGGTCGGACACTGAAGCTTTCTTT
NA	NA	TRBJ2-7	TRBV4-2	CASSQRDTGYEQYF	TGTGCCAGCAGCCAAAGGGACACGGGGTACGAGCAGTACTTC
TRBD1	NA	TRBJ1-2	TRBV10-3	CAISDSDRGIGGYTF	TGTGCCATCAGTGACTCCGACAGGGGAATAGGCGGCTACACCTTC
NA	NA	TRBJ2-7	TRBV27	CASSLRGNSYEQYF	TGTGCCAGCAGTTTAAGGGGCAACTCCTACGAGCAGTACTTC
NA	NA	TRBJ2-2	TRBV19	CASLGQNTGELFF	TGTGCCAGCTTGGGACAGAACACCGGGGAGCTGTTTTTT
NA	NA	TRBJ2-7	TRBV5-1	CASSPRGGAGNYEQYF	TGCGCCAGCAGCCCCAGAGGAGGGGCAGGGAACTACGAGCAGTACTTC